One and the same sample provided the 8 T cell receptor beta chains below, sequenced in a study of blood T cells in healthy people across ages. For the second PCR, which ran for roughly 7 to 11 cycles, a sample-barcoded 5' primer and a J-beta primer mix were used. Each CDR3 protein gets one entry after TCRdb re-called the 5' RACE reads with MiXCR. This table has about 2 million distinct CDR3 sequences, about 49% appearing once. Sequenced: blood. All receptors come from a woman between 40 and 50 years old in good health.

This clonotype has a handful of counts. The chain employs TRBV15 and TRBJ2-3; D is possibly TRBD1 or TRBD2 (5 bases each). CDR1 and CDR2 (germline): LNHNV, YYDKDF (reference sequence). This CDR3 contains 12 residues. V was cut by 8 bases and J by 2 bases, with 8 bases left in between. CDR3 nucleotides: TGTGCCACCGGGACCTCCACAGATACGCAGTATTTT. It codes for CATGTSTDTQYF.

This chain links TRBV7-9 with TRBJ2-1; D is tentatively TRBD1 or TRBD2 (6 bases each). The CDR3 length is 18 residues. V was clipped by 2 bases and J by 0 bases, with 17 bases between them. Germline V lookup: CDR1 SEHNR, CDR2 FQNEAQ (reference sequence). CDR3 region: CASSLSIGGRHSYNEQFF. The CDR3 coding sequence is TGTGCCAGCAGCTTAAGTATTGGGGGGCGACACTCCTACAATGAGCAGTTCTTC.

The V call is TRBV7-2, the J call TRBJ2-5, with D unclear. CDR1 and CDR2 from the germline V gene are SGHTA and FQGNSA. The CDR3 has 15 amino acids. With 5 bases removed from V and 5 bases from J, the gap between germline ends came to 18 bases. CDR3 protein: CASSPNAASRETQYF. Written as DNA, the CDR3 is TGTGCCAGCAGCCCTAATGCGGCTTCCCGGGAGACCCAGTACTTC.

V and J are TRBV4-3 and TRBJ2-7, with TRBD1 as a possible D gene (6 bases). Looked up from germline, CDR1 is LGHNA and CDR2 is YSLEER. The CDR3 runs to 14 residues. Trimming stripped 0 bases from V and 7 bases from J, with 13 bases between. The CDR3, as DNA: TGCGCCAGCAGCCAAGAAGCAGTTAGGGGGGAGCAGTACTTC. This translates into CASSQEAVRGEQYF.

The table lists this clonotype with a few counts. The gene calls are TRBV7-6 and TRBJ2-1; 10 bases map to TRBD1. In germline, CDR1 is SGHVS, CDR2 FNYEAQ. The CDR3 is 18 amino acids. V dropped 2 bases and J dropped 0; count of bases not matched to a gene: 7. The CDR3: CASSLYGTGASSYNEQFF. In DNA, the CDR3 is TGTGCCAGCAGCTTATACGGGACAGGGGCAAGCTCCTACAATGAGCAGTTCTTC.

Ten or more counts support this clonotype. The V and J genes are TRBV29-1 and TRBJ2-7; D gene ambiguous. In germline, CDR1 is SQVTM, CDR2 ANQGSEA. Trimming took off 4 bases at V and 3 bases at J, with 13 bases between the two ends. This CDR3 is built from 13 residues. CDR3 sequence reads: CSVVGGEIYEQYF. DNA for the CDR3: TGCAGCGTTGTTGGTGGTGAAATCTACGAGCAGTACTTC.

This clonotype occurred a few times. DNA for the CDR3: TGCAGTGCTAGGTTTTTAGAGACCCAGTACTTC. This gives the protein CSARFLETQYF. V is TRBV20-1 and J is TRBJ2-5; no clear D. The germline CDR1 and CDR2 sequences are DFQATT and SNEGSKA (reference sequence). CDR3 size: 11 residues. V was pared by 3 bases and J by 4 bases, with 6 bases between.

This clonotype came up many times. The rearrangement uses TRBV27 and TRBJ2-3, with D unclear. Looked up from germline, CDR1 is MNHEY and CDR2 is SMNVEV (reference sequence). V gave up 10 bases and J gave up 0 bases, with 17 bases separating them. The CDR3 length is 15 residues. In nucleotides, the CDR3 is TGTGCCACCCAAAACAGACCTGCTAGCACAGATACGCAGTATTTT. This gives the protein CATQNRPASTDTQYF.